This T cell receptor (beta chain) derives from a study of beta chain features in type 1 diabetes. Whole-study results and caveats: Whatever favoring of shorter templates PCR might show would apply equally to patients and controls. Significant though moderate, a shortening of TCRB CDR3s appeared in all four CD4+ subsets of Type 1 diabetes patients. Cells expressing TCR highly could be over-represented by cDNA sequencing.

Reverse transcribing all isolated RNA meant expressed TCRB transcripts were sequenced. Libraries were prepared by immunoSEQ multiplex PCR; TCRdb keeps only in-frame clonotypes and omits some of them. The sample includes under 850,000 clones, 13% of them seen just once. CDR1 is SGDLS, CDR2 YYNGEE, per germline. V lost 0 bases and J 3 bases, leaving 11 bases between the germline ends. The CDR3 loop spans 15 amino acids. Sorted populations were all over 95% pure. Turning to this clone: Antigen: not known. This sample also contains other DNA sequences that code for the same CDR3.

The rearrangement uses TRBV9 and TRBJ2-3; D gene unclear. The source is a man younger than 35 with type 1 diabetes. The sequencing sample was made of naive CD4+ T cells from blood. CDR3 sequence (DNA): TGTGCCAGCAGCGTAGTTAGCTTAGGGACAGATACGCAGTATTTT. Amino acids: CASSVVSLGTDTQYF.